The 2 T cell receptor beta chains in this list originate from one sample, sequenced in a study of blood T cell repertoires in COVID-19. This table comes from immunoSEQ multiplex PCR, and its TCRdb copy is limited to in-frame clones, with some not included. The sample has under 300,000 clones; about 86% are singletons. The material sequenced was peripheral blood. The receptor source for this set is a woman aged 25 to 45 with COVID-19, enrolled during active disease.

The gene calls are TRBV7-8 and TRBJ1-1; a weak D match, TRBD1 (5 bases). CDR3 size: 14 residues. CDR1 and CDR2 (germline): SGHVS, FQNEAQ. Trimming removed 1 base at V and 6 bases at J, with 12 bases between. The DNA for the CDR3 is TGTGCCAGCAGCTTAGGGGTCGGGGGTGCTGAAGCTTTCTTT. Amino acid sequence: CASSLGVGGAEAFF.

The V and J genes are TRBV2 and TRBJ2-1, with D perhaps matching TRBD1 (5 bases). CDR1 is SNHLY and CDR2 is FYNNEI in the germline V gene. V was pared by 6 bases and J by 6 bases, with 15 bases between. The CDR3 covers 14 residues. As DNA, the CDR3 is TGTGCCAGCAGGGCTGGTCAGGGTAGCAATGAGCAGTTCTTC. Protein product: CASRAGQGSNEQFF.